The 26 T cell receptor beta chains below come from one sample, sequenced in a study of blood T cell repertoires in COVID-19. The method was immunoSEQ multiplex PCR; TCRdb's version includes in-frame clones alone and lacks a portion of them. The repertoire consists of 200,000 to 250,000 clones, with 90% occurring once and the leading ten covering around 15%. Sequenced sample: PBMCs or T cells enriched from blood (not recorded which). These receptors all stem from a man younger than 40 who had been exposed to COVID-19.

This clone turned up a few times. The rearrangement uses TRBV3-1 (or the pseudogene TRBV3-2) and TRBJ1-2; 7 nucleotides align to TRBD1. CDR3 length: 14 residues. Germline V lookup: CDR1 LGHDT, CDR2 YNNKEL (reference sequence). V dropped 4 bases and J dropped 10; count of bases not matched to a gene: 12. The CDR3 is CASSPRDSILTYTF. In DNA form, the CDR3 reads TGTGCCAGCAGCCCCCGGGACAGTATCCTGACCTACACCTTC.

The chain employs TRBV6-5 and TRBJ2-3; 7 positions match TRBD2. CDR3 length: 15 residues. Germline V gene data show CDR1 as MNHEY and CDR2 as SVGAGI. V shed 6 bases, J shed 6 bases, and the junction held 12 bases outside the gene matches. CDR3 amino acids: CASRGVLAGQDTQYF. CDR3 coding DNA: TGTGCCAGCAGGGGGGTATTAGCGGGCCAGGATACGCAGTATTTT.

The chain couples TRBV6-6 to TRBJ2-2, with D maybe TRBD2 (5 bases). V gave up 8 bases and J gave up 8 bases, with 18 bases separating them. Germline loops: CDR1 MNHNY, CDR2 SVGAGI (reference sequence). This CDR3 has 14 amino acids. In nucleotides, the CDR3 is TGTGCCAGCCGAAGAAGTACTGAGGGTGGGGAGCTGTTTTTT. Protein product: CASRRSTEGGELFF.

The chain uses TRBV9 and TRBJ1-1; 7 bases align to TRBD1. The V and J ends lost 2 bases and 10 bases, in that order; junction bases with no gene match: 8. Germline assignment: CDR1 SGDLS and CDR2 YYNGEE. The CDR3 sequence is 13 residues long. CDR3 loop: CASSVVRQGVAFF. Written as DNA, the CDR3 is TGTGCCAGCAGCGTCGTTCGACAGGGAGTAGCTTTCTTT.

The gene calls are TRBV12-3 or TRBV12-4 and TRBJ1-2, with D perhaps TRBD1 (6 bases). Deletions cut 6 bases from V and 5 bases from J, with 13 bases between. This CDR3 comprises 13 residues. The CDR3 spells CASRQTGKYGYTF. As DNA, the CDR3 is TGTGCCAGCAGACAAACAGGGAAGTATGGCTACACCTTC.

The count of this clone is one. The chain has TRBV21-1 and TRBJ1-4. TRBV21-1 represents a pseudogene. The CDR3 spans 13 residues. DNA of the CDR3: TGTGCCAGCAGGCCACGGGGGGGTAAGAAACTGTTTTTT. This codes for CASRPRGGKKLFF.

The chain couples TRBV7-3 to TRBJ2-1, with a tentative D call TRBD2 (5 bases). Between the trimmed V and J ends, which lost 1 base and 10 bases, there was a span of 14 bases. The CDR3 extends over 14 amino acids. The germline V gene encodes CDR1 SGHTA and CDR2 FQGTGA. Here the CDR3 reads CASSLRPSHGEQFF. CDR3 nucleotides: TGTGCCAGCAGCTTAAGACCTAGCCACGGGGAGCAGTTCTTC.

This clone was seen only a few times. This chain joins TRBV7-8 and TRBJ2-6; D is possibly TRBD1 (6 bases). The CDR3 loop spans 18 amino acids. V dropped 2 bases and J dropped 0 bases, with 14 bases sitting between them. Germline lookup yields CDR1 SGHVS and CDR2 FQNEAQ. This CDR3 reads CASSLRGTSFSGANVLTF. For the CDR3, the DNA is TGTGCCAGCAGCTTACGTGGGACAAGCTTCTCTGGGGCCAACGTCCTGACTTTC.

The chain recombines TRBV7-2 with TRBJ1-2; maybe TRBD1 (5 bases). Per germline, CDR1 SGHTA and CDR2 FQGNSA. The CDR3 loop spans 14 amino acids. The V end was cut by 8 bases, the J end by 1 base, with 14 bases between. CDR3 sequence reads: CASRMGGNNYGYTF. In DNA form, the CDR3 reads TGTGCCAGCCGCATGGGGGGGAATAACTATGGCTACACCTTC. Filled out from reference TRBV7-2 and TRBJ1-2, the complete variable domain reads GAGVSQSPSNKVTEKGKDVELRCDPISGHTALYWYRQSLGQGLEFLIYFQGNSAPDKSGLPSDRFSAERTGGSVSTLTIQRTQQEDSAVYLCASRMGGNNYGYTFGSGTRLTVV.

The chain combines TRBV27 with TRBJ1-4; perhaps TRBD1 as D (5 bases). This CDR3 region has 16 residues. V lost 2 bases and J 7 bases, leaving 17 bases between the germline ends. Germline CDR1 reads MNHEY; CDR2 reads SMNVEV (reference sequence). The CDR3 is CASSLQASGSGEKLFF. The CDR3 nucleotides are TGTGCCAGCAGTTTACAGGCGTCAGGGTCTGGTGAAAAACTGTTTTTT.

The CDR3, as DNA: TGTGCCAGCAGTGTAGGTGCGGGACAGGGTCTAGGGTCACCCCTCCACTTT. Protein product: CASSVGAGQGLGSPLHF. The chain combines TRBV6-1 with TRBJ1-6; TRBD1 aligns across 9 bases. The germline gives CDR1 MNHNS, CDR2 SASEGT. The CDR3 length is 17 residues. V gave up 4 bases and J gave up 10 bases; unmatched junction bases: 14.

V is TRBV6-5 and J is TRBJ2-3; D may be TRBD2 (5 bases). The length of the CDR3 is 15 residues. CDR1 MNHEY and CDR2 SVGAGI come from the germline V gene. V shed 1 base and J shed 1 base, with 9 bases lying between them. The CDR3 loop reads CASSYYGVGTDTQYF. CDR3 coding DNA: TGTGCCAGCAGTTACTACGGGGTAGGCACAGATACGCAGTATTTT.

The genes are TRBV11-2 and TRBJ2-2; perhaps TRBD1 as D (5 bases). V dropped 5 bases and J dropped 0 bases, with 19 bases sitting between them. CDR1 and CDR2 (germline): SGHAT, FQNNGV. This CDR3 comprises 18 residues. The CDR3 sequence is CASSQERFRTTNTGELFF. The CDR3 bases are TGTGCCAGCAGCCAAGAGAGATTTAGGACAACGAACACCGGGGAGCTGTTTTTT.

The chain links TRBV21-1 to TRBJ2-7; the listed D gene, TRBD2, was not tested against the DNA. TRBV21-1 is a listed pseudogene. The CDR3 totals 17 residues. The CDR3: CASNPELAGGLAIEQYF. The CDR3 DNA is TGTGCCAGCAACCCCGAGCTAGCGGGGGGGTTGGCCATAGAGCAGTACTTC.

The V and J genes are TRBV19 and TRBJ1-5, with D unresolved. With 1 base removed from V and 6 bases from J, the gap between germline ends came to 7 bases. There are 13 residues in the CDR3. The germline CDR1 and CDR2 sequences are LNHDA and SQIVND (reference sequence). Written as DNA, the CDR3 is TGTGCCAGTAGTATAGGAGATTTTCAGCCCCAGCATTTT. It yields the protein CASSIGDFQPQHF.

In its sample, this clone was seen once. J is TRBJ1-3 and V is TRBV7-9, with 7 bases lining up with TRBD1. The J segment lost 2 bases and the V segment lost 5 bases, leaving 9 bases of the junction unmatched. Germline CDR1 SEHNR, CDR2 FQNEAQ (reference sequence). The CDR3 totals 16 residues. Here the CDR3 reads CASSTWDSQAGNTIYF. In nucleotides, the CDR3 is TGTGCCAGCAGCACTTGGGACAGCCAAGCTGGAAACACCATATATTTT. Combining the CDR3 with reference TRBV7-9 and TRBJ1-3 gives the whole variable domain DTGVSQNPRHKITKRGQNVTFRCDPISEHNRLYWYRQTLGQGPEFLTYFQNEAQLEKSRLLSDRFSAERPKGSFSTLEIQRTEQGDSAMYLCASSTWDSQAGNTIYFGEGSWLTVV.

This rearrangement joins TRBV29-1 to TRBJ2-4; D might be TRBD1 (7 bases). The germline CDR1 and CDR2 sequences are SQVTM and ANQGSEA. This CDR3 is 18 amino acids long. Deletions cut 3 bases from V and 0 bases from J, with 21 bases between. The CDR3 DNA reads as TGCAGCGTTGAGGGGGGACAGATCAGCCCCCTAGCCAAAAACATTCAGTACTTC. This codes for CSVEGGQISPLAKNIQYF.

V is TRBV7-2 and J is TRBJ1-3; no reliable D call. This CDR3 comprises 14 residues. V gave up 1 base and J gave up 3 bases, with 7 bases separating them. Looked up from germline, CDR1 is SGHTA and CDR2 is FQGNSA. CDR3 protein: CASSLGGYGNTIYF. CDR3 DNA: TGTGCCAGCAGCTTAGGAGGGTATGGAAACACCATATATTTT.

The chain couples TRBV9 to TRBJ1-6, with TRBD1 identical over 7 bases. CDR3 size: 14 residues. The trim removed 4 bases at V and 7 bases at J, leaving 5 bases unmatched. Germline V gene lookup returns CDR1 SGDLS and CDR2 YYNGEE. CDR3 coding DNA: TGTGCCAGCAGCCTTGGACAGGCGAATTCACCCCTCCACTTT. It translates to CASSLGQANSPLHF.

The count of this clone is one. DNA for the CDR3: TGTGCCAGCAGCACCCCCCCGGGGGGCGGTCAGCCCCAGCATTTT. Protein product: CASSTPPGGGQPQHF. This rearrangement joins TRBV7-2 to TRBJ1-5; D possibly corresponds to TRBD1 (6 bases). Germline values: CDR1 SGHTA, CDR2 FQGNSA. V shed 5 bases and J shed 6 bases, with 17 bases lying between them. CDR3 size: 15 residues.

The chain employs TRBV10-1 and TRBJ2-7; D might be TRBD2 (6 bases). Germline values: CDR1 WNHNN, CDR2 SYGVQD (reference sequence). Trimming removed 7 bases from V and 4 bases from J, with 8 bases in between. The CDR3 loop spans 11 amino acids. The CDR3 here is CASTGRYEQYF. The CDR3 region has the DNA TGCGCCAGCACGGGGAGGTACGAGCAGTACTTC.

V and J are TRBV4-1 and TRBJ2-4; TRBD2 might be the D (7 bases). Deletions cut 1 base from V and 0 bases from J, with 16 bases between. Germline-derived CDR1 and CDR2 are MGHRA and YSYEKL. The CDR3 extends over 18 amino acids. The CDR3 loop is CASSQGPRGGLAKNIQYF. The CDR3 region has the DNA TGCGCCAGCAGCCAAGGACCGAGGGGGGGGCTAGCCAAAAACATTCAGTACTTC.

This clone was seen more than once but under ten times. The chain recombines TRBV4-2 with TRBJ1-2, with TRBD1 identical over 8 bases. With V trimmed by 4 bases and J by 1 base, 2 bases remained unmatched. CDR3 length: 14 amino acids. Per germline, CDR1 LGHNA and CDR2 YNFKEQ. The CDR3 reads CASSPTGVNYGYTF. In DNA form, the CDR3 reads TGTGCCAGCAGCCCGACAGGGGTTAACTATGGCTACACCTTC.

The CDR3 protein is CASSRKGPKAWETQYF. For the CDR3, the DNA is TGTGCCAGCAGTCGGAAAGGCCCCAAAGCGTGGGAGACCCAGTACTTC. The chain links TRBV21-1 to TRBJ2-5; TRBD2, the table's D call, lacks a check against the DNA. TRBV21-1 is deemed a pseudogene. This CDR3 is 16 amino acids long.

J is TRBJ2-7 and V is TRBV7-2; 8 positions agree with TRBD2. The CDR3 is 17 residues long. From germline, CDR1 is SGHTA and CDR2 FQGNSA. V was clipped by 5 bases and J by 0 bases; unmatched bases: 12. The CDR3 here is CASSPTLQRGFSYEQYF. In nucleotides, the CDR3 is TGTGCCAGCAGCCCTACCCTGCAGCGGGGGTTCTCCTACGAGCAGTACTTC. The complete variable domain, with remaining parts taken from reference TRBV7-2 and TRBJ2-7, reads GAGVSQSPSNKVTEKGKDVELRCDPISGHTALYWYRQSLGQGLEFLIYFQGNSAPDKSGLPSDRFSAERTGGSVSTLTIQRTQQEDSAVYLCASSPTLQRGFSYEQYFGPGTRLTVT.

The chain recombines TRBV5-1 with TRBJ1-1; 7 nucleotides agree with TRBD1. The CDR3 has 14 amino acids. Germline V gives CDR1 SGHRS, CDR2 YFSETQ. With 4 bases clipped from V and 2 bases from J, the junction kept 5 bases outside the gene matches. CDR3 sequence (DNA): TGCGCCAGCAGCGTAAGGGGGCGCAACACTGAAGCTTTCTTT. It specifies CASSVRGRNTEAFF.